The clone carrying this T cell receptor beta chain was seen only a few times. The antigen is unknown. With template switching, a universal primer site was added, and the cDNA carried unique molecular identifiers. TCRdb re-analysed the 5' RACE reads in MiXCR, keeping a single row per CDR3 protein. Seen here are about 690,000 distinct CDR3 sequences, roughly 6.2% observed once, and the top ten hold approximately 2%. V was trimmed by 2 bases and J by 0 bases, leaving 18 bases between them. Germline V gene data show CDR1 as SGHRS and CDR2 as YFSETQ. The CDR3 length is 18 residues. This sample is drawn from a study of identical twins. Overall study findings and caveats: Invariant MAIT and iNKT cells are populations that could partly confound zero-insertion analyses. Twin pairs' shared out-of-frame alpha sequences were enriched in low generation probability.

V usage is TRBV5-1 and J usage is TRBJ2-1; D uncertain. The sequenced sample consisted of naive T cells sorted from blood. This clonotype originated in a man aged 18 to 29 in good health. CDR3 in amino acids: CASSFIRRASSSYNEQFF. In nucleotides, the CDR3 is TGCGCCAGCAGCTTTATCCGACGAGCGTCTAGCTCCTACAATGAGCAGTTCTTC.